A single sample gave rise to the 2 T cell receptor beta chains below, sequenced in a study of PD-1 blockade in classical Hodgkin lymphoma. Time point of the sample: cycle 4 day 1 (C4D1), after less than 7 weeks of nivolumab. Each patient experienced a relapse that followed autologous stem cell transplantation, and brentuximab vedotin exposure varied. TCRdb keeps only in-frame clones here, not all; method: immunoSEQ multiplex PCR. The sample records some 52,000 clones, about 89% being singletons. Sequenced here: peripheral blood mononuclear cells (PBMCs), sampled before the fourth cycle of nivolumab. These receptors all come from a human donor with classical Hodgkin lymphoma.

This sequence joins TRBV6-5 and TRBJ2-1; TRBD2 matches 10 bases. Trimming took 5 bases from V and 3 from J; bases not matched to a gene: 4. The CDR3 contains 15 residues. Germline CDR1 reads MNHEY; CDR2 reads SVGAGI. CDR3 loop: CASSALAGVYNEQFF. DNA of the CDR3: TGTGCCAGCAGTGCTCTAGCGGGGGTCTACAATGAGCAGTTCTTC.

In regard to this clone: This specimen includes other DNA sequences encoding the same CDR3. V gene TRBV4-3 combines with J gene TRBJ1-4, with a possible D match to TRBD1 (5 bases). There are 16 residues in the CDR3. V shed 0 bases and J shed 5 bases, with 13 bases lying between them. Germline CDR1 LGHNA, CDR2 YSLEER. The CDR3 bases are TGCGCCAGCAGCCAAGATGGGGCTGGGGGGAATGAAAAACTGTTTTTT. This encodes CASSQDGAGGNEKLFF.